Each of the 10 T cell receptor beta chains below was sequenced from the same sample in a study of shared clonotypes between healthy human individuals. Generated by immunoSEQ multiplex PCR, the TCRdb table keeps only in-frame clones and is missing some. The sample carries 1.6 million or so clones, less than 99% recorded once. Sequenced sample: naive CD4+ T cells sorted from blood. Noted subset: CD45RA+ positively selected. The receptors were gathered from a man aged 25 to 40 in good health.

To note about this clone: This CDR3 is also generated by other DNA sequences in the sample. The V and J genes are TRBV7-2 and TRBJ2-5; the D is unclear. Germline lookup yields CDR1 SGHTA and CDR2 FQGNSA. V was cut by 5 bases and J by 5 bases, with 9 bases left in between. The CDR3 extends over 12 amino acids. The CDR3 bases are TGTGCCAGCAGCCCCCGCCGGGAGACCCAGTACTTC. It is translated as CASSPRRETQYF. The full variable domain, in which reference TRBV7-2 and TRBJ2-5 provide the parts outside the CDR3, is GAGVSQSPSNKVTEKGKDVELRCDPISGHTALYWYRQSLGQGLEFLIYFQGNSAPDKSGLPSDRFSAERTGGSVSTLTIQRTQQEDSAVYLCASSPRRETQYFGPGTRLLVL.

The CDR3 DNA reads TGTGCCAGCACCCTTGGGGTGCAGGGGGACATTCAGTACTTC. Its protein is CASTLGVQGDIQYF. The genes are TRBV7-2 and TRBJ2-4, with 7 positions matching TRBD1. CDR1 and CDR2 from the germline V gene are SGHTA and FQGNSA. Trimming cost V 7 bases and J 8 bases; bases outside gene matches: 11. The CDR3 length is 14 residues.

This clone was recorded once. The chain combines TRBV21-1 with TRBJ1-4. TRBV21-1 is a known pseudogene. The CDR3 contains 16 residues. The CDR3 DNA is TGTGCCAGCAGCAATCTTGAGGGGTCCCTTAGGGAAAAACTGTTTTTT. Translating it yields CASSNLEGSLREKLFF.

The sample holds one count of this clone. The CDR3 region has the DNA TGTGCCAGCAGTGGGACTAGCGCCCACGAGCAGTACTTC. This encodes CASSGTSAHEQYF. J is TRBJ2-7 and V is TRBV2, with 9 nucleotides matching TRBD2. This CDR3 is 13 amino acids long. Germline V gene sequence: CDR1 SNHLY, CDR2 FYNNEI. Trimming cost V 4 bases and J 5 bases; bases outside gene matches: 3.

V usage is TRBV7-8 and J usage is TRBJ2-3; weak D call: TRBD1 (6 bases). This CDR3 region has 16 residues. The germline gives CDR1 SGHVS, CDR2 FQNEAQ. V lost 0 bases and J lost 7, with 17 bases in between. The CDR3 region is CASSLAQGPPINTQYF. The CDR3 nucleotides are TGTGCCAGCAGCTTAGCCCAGGGGCCCCCAATTAATACGCAGTATTTT.

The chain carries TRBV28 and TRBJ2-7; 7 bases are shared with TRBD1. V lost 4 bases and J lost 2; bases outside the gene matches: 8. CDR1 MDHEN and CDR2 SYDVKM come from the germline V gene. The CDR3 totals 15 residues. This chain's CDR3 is CASSSTGTDAYEQYF. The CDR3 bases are TGTGCCAGCAGTTCCACCGGGACAGACGCCTACGAGCAGTACTTC. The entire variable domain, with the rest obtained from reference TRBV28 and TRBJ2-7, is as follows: DVKVTQSSRYLVKRTGEKVFLECVQDMDHENMFWYRQDPGLGLRLIYFSYDVKMKEKGDIPEGYSVSREKKERFSLILESASTNQTSMYLCASSSTGTDAYEQYFGPGTRLTVT.

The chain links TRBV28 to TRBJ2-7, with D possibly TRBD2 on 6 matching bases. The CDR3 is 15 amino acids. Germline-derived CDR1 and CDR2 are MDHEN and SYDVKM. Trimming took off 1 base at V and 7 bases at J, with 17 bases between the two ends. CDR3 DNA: TGTGCCAGCAGTTTATCTATAGGAGCTCGGGGGGAGCAGTACTTC. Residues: CASSLSIGARGEQYF.

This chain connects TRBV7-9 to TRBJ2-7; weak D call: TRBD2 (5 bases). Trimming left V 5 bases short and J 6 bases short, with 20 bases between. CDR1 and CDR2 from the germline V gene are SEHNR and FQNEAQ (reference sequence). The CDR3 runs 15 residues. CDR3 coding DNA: TGTGCCAGCAGCCCCCTCTCACGCGCCCGGGGCGAGCAGTACTTC. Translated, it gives CASSPLSRARGEQYF.

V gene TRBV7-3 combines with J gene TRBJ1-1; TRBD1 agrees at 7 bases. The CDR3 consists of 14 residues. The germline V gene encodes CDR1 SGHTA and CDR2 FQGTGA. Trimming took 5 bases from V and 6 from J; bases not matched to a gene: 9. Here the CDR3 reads CASSPGQTAAEAFF. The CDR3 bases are TGTGCCAGCAGCCCGGGACAGACGGCCGCTGAAGCTTTCTTT. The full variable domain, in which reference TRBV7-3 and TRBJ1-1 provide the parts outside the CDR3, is GAGVSQTPSNKVTEKGKYVELRCDPISGHTALYWYRQSLGQGPEFLIYFQGTGAADDSGLPNDRFFAVRPEGSVSTLKIQRTERGDSAVYLCASSPGQTAAEAFFGQGTRLTVV.

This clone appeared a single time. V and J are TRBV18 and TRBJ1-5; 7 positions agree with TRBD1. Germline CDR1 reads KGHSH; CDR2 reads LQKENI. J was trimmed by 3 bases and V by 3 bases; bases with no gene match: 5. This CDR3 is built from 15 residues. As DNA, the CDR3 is TGTGCCAGCTCACCCGGGGGACAGCACAATCAGCCCCAGCATTTT. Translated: CASSPGGQHNQPQHF.